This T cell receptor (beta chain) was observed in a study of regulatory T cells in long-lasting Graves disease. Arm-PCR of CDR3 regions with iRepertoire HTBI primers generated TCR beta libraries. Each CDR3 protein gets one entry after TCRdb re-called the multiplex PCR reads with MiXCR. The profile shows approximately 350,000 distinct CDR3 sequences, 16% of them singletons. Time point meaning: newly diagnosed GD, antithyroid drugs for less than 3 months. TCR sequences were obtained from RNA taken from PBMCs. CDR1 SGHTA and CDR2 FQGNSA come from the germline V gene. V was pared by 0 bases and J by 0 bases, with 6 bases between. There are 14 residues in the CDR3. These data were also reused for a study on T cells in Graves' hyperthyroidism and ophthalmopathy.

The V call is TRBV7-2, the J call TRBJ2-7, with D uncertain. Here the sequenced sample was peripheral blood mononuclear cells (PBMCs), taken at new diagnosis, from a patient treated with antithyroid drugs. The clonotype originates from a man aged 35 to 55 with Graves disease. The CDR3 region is CASSLASFSYEQYF. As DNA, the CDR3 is TGTGCCAGCAGCTTAGCAAGTTTCTCCTACGAGCAGTACTTC.